The clone carrying this TCR beta chain has just a few counts. These data belong to a study of blood T cells in healthy people across ages. With a J-beta primer mix and a sample-barcoded 5' primer, a second PCR ran about 6 to 11 cycles. TCRdb analysed the 5' RACE reads with MiXCR anew, one entry per CDR3 protein. Of more than 900,000 distinct CDR3 sequences in the sample, about 25% were seen once. The sample also formed part of further work on T cells of mothers and their children.

This TCR derives from a girl under 10 years old in good health. Sequencing was carried out using blood.

The DNA for the CDR3 is TGCGCCAGCAGCTTGATACGTGGGGAGGAGACCCAGTACTTC. It translates to CASSLIRGEETQYF. The chain uses TRBV5-1 and TRBJ2-5; D is possibly TRBD2 (5 bases). CDR1 is SGHRS and CDR2 is YFSETQ in the germline V gene. The CDR3 consists of 14 residues. V was cut by 1 base and J by 5 bases, with 12 bases left in between.